Each of the 30 T cell receptor beta chains below was sequenced from the same sample in a study of OX40 agonist ivuxolimab in advanced cancers. Sequenced by immunoSEQ multiplex PCR; TCRdb stores in-frame clones only, minus some. The table lists about 51,000 clones, 80% to 85% of them singletons, with 3% to 3.5% in the top ten. The input for sequencing was CD4+ or CD8+ T cells sorted from blood, taken in a trial of the OX40 agonist ivuxolimab. The receptors here all came from an adult with an advanced solid tumor such as melanoma, head and neck, liver or kidney cancer.

In its sample, this clone was seen once. The chain employs TRBV11-2 and TRBJ1-1, with D unresolved. V lost 1 base and J 2 bases, leaving 8 bases between the germline ends. The CDR3 is 14 amino acids. Germline values: CDR1 SGHAT, CDR2 FQNNGV. The chain's CDR3 is CASSLGSTNTEAFF. CDR3 nucleotide sequence: TGTGCCAGCAGCTTAGGGTCCACAAACACTGAAGCTTTCTTT.

The V call is TRBV28, the J call TRBJ2-1; D uncertain. This CDR3 is 13 amino acids long. Germline loops: CDR1 MDHEN, CDR2 SYDVKM. The V gene lost 5 bases and the J gene lost 4 bases, with 9 bases spanning the gap. The CDR3 loop reads CASSTSSYNEQFF. For the CDR3, the DNA is TGTGCCAGCAGTACCTCCAGTTACAATGAGCAGTTCTTC.

V usage is TRBV5-8 and J usage is TRBJ2-3; the match to TRBD1 covers 8 bases. Germline-derived CDR1 and CDR2 are SGHTS and YDEGEE. The ends lost 1 base at V and 3 bases at J; junction bases unmatched: 19. CDR3 length equals 20 residues. The CDR3 region is CASSLIYPNRGALGTDTQYF. CDR3 coding DNA: TGTGCCAGCAGCTTGATTTATCCCAACAGGGGGGCCCTCGGAACAGATACGCAGTATTTT. The full variable domain, its missing parts supplied by reference TRBV5-8 and TRBJ2-3, is EAGVTQSPTHLIKTRGQQATLRCSPISGHTSVYWYQQALGLGLQFLLWYDEGEERNRGNFPPRFSGRQFPNYSSELNVNALELEDSALYLCASSLIYPNRGALGTDTQYFGPGTRLTVL.

Only one count was recorded for this clone. The V call is TRBV5-1, the J call TRBJ2-3; 8 bases are a match to TRBD2. V lost 4 bases to trimming and J lost 6 bases; unmatched junction nucleotides: 4. Germline CDR1 reads SGHRS; CDR2 reads YFSETQ. CDR3 length equals 13 residues. The CDR3 protein is CASSPGGPDTQYF. As DNA, the CDR3 is TGCGCCAGCAGCCCGGGGGGGCCTGATACGCAGTATTTT.

The J gene is TRBJ1-5, the V gene TRBV18; the D is unclear. Germline V gene data show CDR1 as KGHSH and CDR2 as LQKENI. The CDR3 has 17 amino acids. V lost 3 bases, J lost 0 bases, and 15 bases lay in between. The CDR3 bases are TGTGCCAGCTCACCTCGCCTCCCGGGAAATAGCAATCAGCCCCAGCATTTT. It encodes CASSPRLPGNSNQPQHF.

The chain recombines TRBV15 with TRBJ2-6; D remains ambiguous. The CDR3 extends over 16 amino acids. Germline V gives CDR1 LNHNV, CDR2 YYDKDF (reference sequence). Trimming shortened V by 0 bases and J by 1 base, and 7 bases separated the two germline ends. Here the CDR3 DNA reads TGTGCCACCAGCAGAGATCGTAGGTCTGGGGCCAACGTCCTGACTTTC. It yields the protein CATSRDRRSGANVLTF.

The chain couples TRBV4-2 to TRBJ1-1; possible D gene TRBD1, 6 bases. This CDR3 contains 16 residues. From germline, CDR1 is LGHNA and CDR2 YNFKEQ. The V and J ends lost 0 bases and 0 bases respectively, with 11 bases between them. CDR3 region: CASSQDPQGLNTEAFF. The DNA of the CDR3 is TGTGCCAGCAGCCAAGACCCACAGGGACTGAACACTGAAGCTTTCTTT.

The chain has TRBV5-1 and TRBJ2-2; D is possibly TRBD2 (6 bases). The V end was cut by 0 bases, the J end by 5 bases, with 11 bases between. From germline, CDR1 is SGHRS and CDR2 YFSETQ. The CDR3 is 15 amino acids. CDR3 coding DNA: TGCGCCAGCAGCTTGGGAGCGGGTCCAACCGGGGAGCTGTTTTTT. Encoded protein: CASSLGAGPTGELFF. Supplemented by reference TRBV5-1 and TRBJ2-2, the full variable domain reads KAGVTQTPRYLIKTRGQQVTLSCSPISGHRSVSWYQQTPGQGLQFLFEYFSETQRNKGNFPGRFSGRQFSNSRSEMNVSTLELGDSALYLCASSLGAGPTGELFFGEGSRLTVL.

The chain has TRBV18 and TRBJ2-3; tentatively, D is TRBD1 or TRBD2 (7 bases each). Trimming shortened V by 4 bases and J by 6 bases, and 14 bases separated the two germline ends. Per germline, CDR1 KGHSH and CDR2 LQKENI. There are 14 residues in the CDR3. The CDR3: CASSRGGGRDTQYF. CDR3 coding DNA: TGTGCCAGCTCACGGGGAGGGGGCCGGGATACGCAGTATTTT.

This chain connects TRBV10-3 to TRBJ2-7, with 11 bases fitting TRBD2. The CDR3 consists of 17 residues. Germline V lookup: CDR1 ENHRY, CDR2 SYGVKD. V was pared by 2 bases and J by 3 bases, with 9 bases of the junction left unmatched. For the CDR3, the DNA is TGTGCCATCAGTGAGCCCATAGCGGGGGGGTCCCTCTACGAGCAGTACTTC. Amino acid sequence: CAISEPIAGGSLYEQYF.

The chain carries TRBV4-3 and TRBJ2-7; 12 bases line up with TRBD1. Germline V gene sequence: CDR1 LGHNA, CDR2 YSLEER. The V gene end was trimmed by 1 base and the J gene end by 5 bases; junction bases not matched to a gene: 6. The CDR3 runs to 16 residues. This CDR3 is CASSQGLGQGADEQYF. The CDR3 nucleotides read TGCGCCAGCAGCCAAGGTTTGGGACAGGGGGCCGACGAGCAGTACTTC.

The chain is built from TRBV4-2 and TRBJ2-1, with 9 bases aligning to TRBD2. In germline, CDR1 is LGHNA, CDR2 YNFKEQ. V lost 2 bases and J lost 7; bases outside the gene matches: 6. The CDR3 sequence is 15 residues long. The DNA for the CDR3 is TGTGCCAGCAGCCAACCGGGACTAGCCATTAATGAGCAGTTCTTC. Translated, it gives CASSQPGLAINEQFF.

The genes are TRBV4-3 and TRBJ2-2; 7 nucleotides align to TRBD2. Germline V gene lookup returns CDR1 LGHNA and CDR2 YSLEER. This CDR3 comprises 15 residues. Trimming took 2 bases from V and 6 from J; bases not matched to a gene: 6. This chain's CDR3 is CASSQSAGRSGELFF. In DNA, the CDR3 is TGCGCCAGCAGCCAATCAGCGGGGCGGTCCGGGGAGCTGTTTTTT.

The V call is TRBV19, the J call TRBJ1-2, with TRBD1 identical over 9 bases. The CDR3 covers 15 residues. Germline CDR1 is LNHDA and CDR2 is SQIVND (reference sequence). V gave up 5 bases and J gave up 2 bases; unmatched junction bases: 6. This CDR3 is CASSPGTGSNYGYTF. The CDR3 DNA follows: TGTGCCAGTAGTCCCGGGACAGGGTCCAACTATGGCTACACCTTC. Full variable domain (missing parts from reference TRBV19 and TRBJ1-2): DGGITQSPKYLFRKEGQNVTLSCEQNLNHDAMYWYRQDPGQGLRLIYYSQIVNDFQKGDIAEGYSVSREKKESFPLTVTSAQKNPTAFYLCASSPGTGSNYGYTFGSGTRLTVV.

This chain joins TRBV2 and TRBJ2-7; D not certain. The CDR3 totals 12 residues. Germline-derived CDR1 and CDR2 are SNHLY and FYNNEI. V was cut by 7 bases and J by 0 bases, with 7 bases left in between. This CDR3 reads CASTPNSYEQYF. For the CDR3, the DNA is TGTGCCAGCACCCCAAACTCCTACGAGCAGTACTTC.

This chain joins TRBV19 and TRBJ2-2, with unresolved D. V lost 4 bases, J lost 5 bases, and 8 bases lay in between. There are 13 residues in the CDR3. Germline assignment: CDR1 LNHDA and CDR2 SQIVND (reference sequence). CDR3 sequence reads: CASSKRLTGELFF. CDR3 DNA: TGTGCCAGTAGTAAGAGGTTAACCGGGGAGCTGTTTTTT.

V gene TRBV5-1 combines with J gene TRBJ2-3; possibly TRBD1 for D (6 bases). Trimming took 1 base from V and 0 from J, leaving 12 bases between them. The CDR3 has 16 residues. Germline loops: CDR1 SGHRS, CDR2 YFSETQ. CDR3 nucleotide sequence: TGCGCCAGCAGCTTGATGCAGGGGAAGAGCACAGATACGCAGTATTTT. Translating it yields CASSLMQGKSTDTQYF. Complete variable domain (other parts from reference TRBV5-1 and TRBJ2-3): KAGVTQTPRYLIKTRGQQVTLSCSPISGHRSVSWYQQTPGQGLQFLFEYFSETQRNKGNFPGRFSGRQFSNSRSEMNVSTLELGDSALYLCASSLMQGKSTDTQYFGPGTRLTVL.

V usage is TRBV5-6 and J usage is TRBJ2-2; the D gene is possibly TRBD2 (6 bases). CDR1 is SGHDT, CDR2 YYEEEE, per germline. The CDR3 loop spans 14 amino acids. The V end lost 5 bases, the J end lost 4 bases, and 12 bases lay between the germline ends. Here the CDR3 DNA reads TGTGCCAGCAGGGGAGGACTGACCACCGGGGAGCTGTTTTTT. Translated: CASRGGLTTGELFF.

This clone was seen once. The rearrangement links TRBV6-1 to TRBJ1-1; D is uncertain. Trimming pared 8 bases from V and 5 bases from J, leaving 12 bases between. Germline V gene lookup returns CDR1 MNHNS and CDR2 SASEGT. The CDR3 spans 12 residues. This CDR3 reads CASGLVGTEAFF. The CDR3 DNA sequence: TGTGCCAGCGGTCTTGTGGGTACTGAAGCTTTCTTT.

The genes are TRBV10-3 and TRBJ1-3; 11 bases align to TRBD1. Looked up from germline, CDR1 is ENHRY and CDR2 is SYGVKD. V shed 2 bases, J shed 4 bases, and the junction held 4 bases outside the gene matches. CDR3 size: 16 residues. Here the CDR3 DNA reads TGTGCCATCAGTGAGCCCGGACAGGGGGCGGGAAACACCATATATTTT. As protein: CAISEPGQGAGNTIYF.

The gene calls are TRBV7-3 and TRBJ2-2; D call uncertain. The V and J ends lost 2 bases and 6 bases respectively, with 10 bases between them. Germline CDR1 and CDR2: SGHTA and FQGTGA. This CDR3 is 14 amino acids long. The CDR3 coding sequence is TGTGCCAGCAGCTTAGGTTCCGGTTCCGGGGAGCTGTTTTTT. This codes for CASSLGSGSGELFF.

Only a few counts were recorded for this clone. The genes are TRBV19 and TRBJ1-6; D not certain. The CDR3 is 11 residues long. Germline V gene lookup returns CDR1 LNHDA and CDR2 SQIVND (reference sequence). Trimming took off 6 bases at V and 15 bases at J, with 12 bases between the two ends. The chain's CDR3 is CASSTAGILHF. The CDR3 DNA reads TGTGCCAGTAGCACCGCGGGGATCCTCCACTTT.

The chain joins TRBV7-2 to TRBJ2-6, with TRBD2 matching 7 bases. After removal of 4 bases from V and 0 bases from J, the junction contained 6 bases not matched to a gene. CDR1 is SGHTA and CDR2 is FQGNSA in the germline V gene. This CDR3 has 17 residues. CDR3 in DNA: TGTGCCAGCAGCTGGGGGGGACTACTCTCTGGGGCCAACGTCCTGACTTTC. It codes for CASSWGGLLSGANVLTF.

The rearrangement uses TRBV9 and TRBJ1-6; TRBD1 might be the D (6 bases). V was clipped by 2 bases and J by 8 bases, with 17 bases between them. The CDR3 is 16 amino acids. The germline CDR1 and CDR2 sequences are SGDLS and YYNGEE. DNA for the CDR3: TGTGCCAGCAGCGTGGGTCAGGGGCAGGGTGATTCACCCCTCCACTTT. This sequence encodes CASSVGQGQGDSPLHF.

V usage is TRBV7-9 and J usage is TRBJ2-3, with D maybe TRBD1 (9 bases). Trimming removed 5 bases at V and 4 bases at J, with 19 bases between. CDR1 SEHNR and CDR2 FQNEAQ come from the germline V gene (reference sequence). This CDR3 is built from 16 residues. The CDR3 loop reads CASSLIAGQGPDTQYF. In DNA, the CDR3 is TGTGCCAGCAGCCTCATAGCGGGACAGGGACCAGATACGCAGTATTTT.

V and J are TRBV18 and TRBJ1-1; D call uncertain. CDR1 is KGHSH, CDR2 LQKENI, per germline. The CDR3 is 16 amino acids. The V end was cut by 0 bases, the J end by 0 bases, with 11 bases between. CDR3 loop: CASSPPRDVLNTEAFF. CDR3 DNA: TGTGCCAGCTCACCACCGAGAGACGTACTGAACACTGAAGCTTTCTTT.

The gene calls are TRBV11-2 and TRBJ1-2; 7 bases map to TRBD1. The CDR3 contains 13 residues. The V gene end was trimmed by 5 bases and the J gene end by 6 bases; junction bases not matched to a gene: 6. CDR1 is SGHAT, CDR2 FQNNGV, per germline. CDR3 sequence reads: CASSQHGTDGYTF. Here the CDR3 DNA reads TGTGCCAGCAGCCAGCATGGGACAGATGGCTACACCTTC.

The gene calls are TRBV29-1 and TRBJ2-1; D uncertain. V dropped 4 bases and J dropped 7 bases, with 11 bases sitting between them. CDR3 length: 12 amino acids. Germline values: CDR1 SQVTM, CDR2 ANQGSEA. The DNA of the CDR3 is TGCAGCGTTGTCTGGGTAGCAAATGAGCAGTTCTTC. It encodes CSVVWVANEQFF.

V usage is TRBV19 and J usage is TRBJ2-1; possibly TRBD1 for D (5 bases). The germline CDR1 and CDR2 sequences are LNHDA and SQIVND (reference sequence). The CDR3 has 13 amino acids. V gave up 10 bases and J gave up 2 bases, with 12 bases separating them. CDR3 loop: CATRAQTYNEQFF. The CDR3, as DNA: TGTGCCACCAGGGCGCAAACCTACAATGAGCAGTTCTTC.

This clone was seen only once. The chain carries TRBV11-3 and TRBJ2-3; possible D gene TRBD2, 5 bases. The germline V gene encodes CDR1 SGHNT and CDR2 YENEEA. The V and J ends lost 5 bases and 2 bases respectively, with 14 bases between them. The CDR3 covers 15 residues. CDR3: CASSENGLVTDTQYF. The CDR3 DNA reads as TGTGCCAGCAGCGAAAATGGACTCGTCACAGATACGCAGTATTTT.